The clone carrying this T cell receptor beta chain was picked up a small number of times. The record originates from a study of beta chain features in type 1 diabetes. Trimming left V 7 bases short and J 2 bases short, with 15 bases between. Germline V lookup: CDR1 SNHLY, CDR2 FYNNEI. The CDR3 has 14 residues. Expressed TCRB transcripts were sequenced because the entire RNA isolate underwent reverse transcription. Measured with immunoSEQ multiplex PCR; TCRdb has only the in-frame clones, and not every one. The sample consists of roughly 330,000 clones, approximately 11% of them appearing once. The specimen sequenced was naive CD4+ T cells from blood. The receptor comes from a woman in her 30s in good health. The chain is built from TRBV2 and TRBJ2-7; D is possibly TRBD1 (6 bases). CDR3 DNA: TGTGCCAGCATGTCCGGGACACCGCCCTACGAGCAGTACTTC. This sequence encodes CASMSGTPPYEQYF.